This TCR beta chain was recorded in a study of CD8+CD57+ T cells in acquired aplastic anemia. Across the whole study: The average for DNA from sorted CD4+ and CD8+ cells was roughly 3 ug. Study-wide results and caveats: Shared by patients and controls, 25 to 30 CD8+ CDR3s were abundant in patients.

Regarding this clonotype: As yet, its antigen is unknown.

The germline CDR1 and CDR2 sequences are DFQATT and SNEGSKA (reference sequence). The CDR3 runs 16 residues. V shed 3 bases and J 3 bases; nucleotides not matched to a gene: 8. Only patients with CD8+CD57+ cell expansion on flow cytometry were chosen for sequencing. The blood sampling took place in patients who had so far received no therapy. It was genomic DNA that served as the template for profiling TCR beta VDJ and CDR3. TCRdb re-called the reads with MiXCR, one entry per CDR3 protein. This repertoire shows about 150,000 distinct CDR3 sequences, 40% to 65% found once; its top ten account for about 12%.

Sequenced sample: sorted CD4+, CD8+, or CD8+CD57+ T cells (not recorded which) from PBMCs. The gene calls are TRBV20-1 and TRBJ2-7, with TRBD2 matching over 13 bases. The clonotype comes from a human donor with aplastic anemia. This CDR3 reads CSASRTSGRKGYEQYF. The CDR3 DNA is TGCAGTGCTAGTAGGACTAGCGGGAGAAAAGGCTACGAGCAGTACTTC.